This T cell receptor beta chain was found in a study of T cell responses to AZD1222 COVID-19 vaccine. The study's findings and limits: Two AZD1222 doses significantly raised spike-specific TCR breadth and depth over controls. There were repertoire samples only from the period after the peak T cell response.

Clones were sequenced by immunoSEQ multiplex PCR, and TCRdb holds only the in-frame ones, with some missing. Of about 120,000 clones listed, 85% to 95% are singletons. Of note for this clone: What it binds is unknown.

Germline CDR1 SGDLS, CDR2 YYNGEE. The CDR3 covers 18 residues. Unmatched junction bases numbered 11, after V lost 4 bases and J lost 1 base. Sequencing was performed on peripheral blood, taken 28 days after the second AZD1222 dose. This TCR was recovered from an adult who received the AZD1222 COVID-19 vaccine. J is TRBJ2-6 and V is TRBV9, with 7 bases identical to TRBD1. In DNA, the CDR3 is TGTGCCAGCAGCACAAGACAGGGTGTCTCATCTGGGGCCAACGTCCTGACTTTC. Residues: CASSTRQGVSSGANVLTF.